These 23 T cell receptor beta chains came from one sample sequenced in a study of response to subunit inactivated influenza vaccine (dated by TCRdb to 2017 to 2018). Library construction relied on RT-PCR. TCRdb shows the sequencer as Illumina HiSeq 2500. Using fastp trimming at Q25 and MiXCR clonotype assembly, TCRdb reanalyzed the public sequencing data and kept in-frame beta chains. Every distinct CDR3 protein forms one entry, paired with its most common genes and DNA. Counted in this sample were 500,000 to 550,000 distinct CDR3 sequences; under 30% of them appeared once. The top ten clonotypes cover 2.5% to 3.5% of the sample. These data were likewise used in another study, on T cells expressing NK-cell markers. Drawing on the second study: TCR beta cDNA libraries were made by 5'RACE template switching that added a universal primer site and unique molecular identifiers.

This specimen consisted of CD4+ T cells sorted from PBMCs, obtained roughly 13 days after vaccination. These receptors were collected from a man in his fifties who received an inactivated influenza vaccine. Donor details come from another sample of the same person, matched by shared clones.

A few counts support this clonotype. The rearrangement uses TRBV11-2 and TRBJ2-3; 8 bases fit TRBD1. Germline lookup yields CDR1 SGHAT and CDR2 FQNNGV. The CDR3 runs to 16 residues. After removal of 1 base from V and 6 bases from J, the junction contained 9 bases not matched to a gene. CDR3 DNA sequence: TGTGCCAGCAGCTTAGGCCGGACAGGGATTTCGGATACGCAGTATTTT. Protein sequence: CASSLGRTGISDTQYF.

The J gene is TRBJ2-7, the V gene TRBV4-3, with TRBD2 matching 15 bases. V lost 3 bases, J lost 0 bases, and 6 bases stayed unmatched. The CDR3 length is 18 residues. CDR1 is LGHNA and CDR2 is YSLEER in the germline V gene. The DNA for the CDR3 is TGCGCCAGCAGCCACGGACTAGCGGGAGGGCCTGTCTCCTACGAGCAGTACTTC. Translated: CASSHGLAGGPVSYEQYF.

The table lists this clonotype with a few counts. V and J are TRBV20-1 and TRBJ2-5, with TRBD1 matching over 9 bases. The CDR3 spans 14 residues. V lost 6 bases to trimming and J lost 5 bases; unmatched junction nucleotides: 10. Germline CDR1 DFQATT, CDR2 SNEGSKA (reference sequence). The CDR3 DNA reads TGCAGTGCGCCGAACAGGGGGCGCGGGGAGACCCAGTACTTC. Amino acids: CSAPNRGRGETQYF.

The chain combines TRBV20-1 with TRBJ2-1; TRBD2 is a possible D gene (5 bases). Trimming pared 1 base from V and 7 bases from J, leaving 17 bases between. The CDR3 totals 15 residues. Germline CDR1 DFQATT, CDR2 SNEGSKA (reference sequence). CDR3 in DNA: TGCAGTGCTAGAGGGATCCGGCGGGCCGGGAATGAGCAGTTCTTC. Residues: CSARGIRRAGNEQFF.

J is TRBJ2-3 and V is TRBV5-6; D is uncertain. Germline loops: CDR1 SGHDT, CDR2 YYEEEE. The V end lost 8 bases, the J end lost 6 bases, and 13 bases lay between the germline ends. The CDR3 is made up of 12 amino acids. The CDR3 sequence: CASSTRVDTQYF. CDR3 nucleotides: TGTGCCAGTAGCACCCGGGTTGATACGCAGTATTTT.

This clonotype was seen only a few times. This chain links TRBV6-2 or TRBV6-3 with TRBJ1-2; no definite D call. The germline V gene has CDR1 MNHEY and CDR2 SVGEGT. The CDR3 totals 12 residues. V lost 8 bases and J lost 7, with 14 bases in between. This chain's CDR3 is CASGHHLAGYTF. The CDR3 bases are TGTGCCAGCGGTCACCATTTGGCTGGCTACACCTTC.

This chain joins TRBV11-2 and TRBJ2-1; 14 positions agree with TRBD2. This CDR3 region has 18 residues. Germline values: CDR1 SGHAT, CDR2 FQNNGV. J gave up 6 bases and V 6 bases, and 13 bases lay outside the gene matches. The DNA of the CDR3 is TGTGCCAGCAGTTCCCGACTAGCGGGAGGGCCGATGTTCAATGAGCAGTTCTTC. It is translated as CASSSRLAGGPMFNEQFF.

The chain uses TRBV20-1 and TRBJ2-1, with D unclear. The CDR3 spans 13 residues. Per germline, CDR1 DFQATT and CDR2 SNEGSKA (reference sequence). The V and J ends lost 0 bases and 3 bases respectively, with 6 bases between them. This CDR3 is CSARDTNYNEQFF. CDR3 DNA: TGCAGTGCTAGAGATACTAACTACAATGAGCAGTTCTTC.

As DNA, the CDR3 is TGTGCCAGCAGGTCCACCCGGCGTGACAGGGGTCTACCAGAGACCCAGTACTTC. Protein: CASRSTRRDRGLPETQYF. The gene calls are TRBV6-2 or TRBV6-3 and TRBJ2-5, with 8 bases aligning to TRBD1. Germline V gene sequence: CDR1 MNHEY, CDR2 SVGEGT. J lost 4 bases, V lost 6 bases, and 19 bases had no gene match. CDR3 length equals 18 residues.

The chain links TRBV4-1 to TRBJ2-1; D uncertain. Germline-derived CDR1 and CDR2 are MGHRA and YSYEKL. Trimming removed 4 bases at V and 4 bases at J, with 11 bases between. The CDR3 contains 14 residues. In nucleotides, the CDR3 is TGCGCCAGCAGCCCCTTGGGCCGTTACAATGAGCAGTTCTTC. Protein product: CASSPLGRYNEQFF.

This clonotype was seen a few times. The chain has TRBV30 and TRBJ1-5, with TRBD1 identical over 8 bases. V shed 3 bases and J 3 bases; nucleotides not matched to a gene: 4. Germline V gene lookup returns CDR1 GTSNPN and CDR2 SVGIG (reference sequence). The CDR3 is 14 amino acids. CDR3 DNA: TGTGCCTGGAGCAGGGGGCCCATCAATCAGCCCCAGCATTTT. It is translated as CAWSRGPINQPQHF.

This clonotype was detected only a few times. The chain has TRBV4-2 and TRBJ2-6; D possibly corresponds to TRBD1 (5 bases). The CDR3 consists of 19 residues. Germline values: CDR1 LGHNA, CDR2 YNFKEQ. The V and J ends lost 0 bases and 0 bases respectively, with 15 bases between them. CDR3 amino acids: CASSQDLSGLSSGANVLTF. The CDR3 DNA reads as TGTGCCAGCAGCCAAGATCTATCAGGGTTAAGCTCTGGGGCCAACGTCCTGACTTTC.

The table lists this clonotype with a few counts. This chain connects TRBV12-3 or TRBV12-4 to TRBJ2-3; D might be TRBD2 (6 bases). The V and J ends lost 3 bases and 4 bases respectively, with 8 bases between them. The CDR3 consists of 13 residues. CDR3 protein: CASSLEGPDTQYF. CDR3 nucleotides: TGTGCCAGCAGTTTGGAGGGGCCAGATACGCAGTATTTT.

There are a few counts of this clonotype. This chain connects TRBV20-1 to TRBJ1-1; the D gene is possibly TRBD1 (6 bases). This CDR3 has 15 amino acids. Germline lookup yields CDR1 DFQATT and CDR2 SNEGSKA (reference sequence). The V and J ends lost 0 bases and 3 bases respectively, with 14 bases between them. The CDR3 region is CSAREPGHRDTEAFF. CDR3 DNA sequence: TGCAGTGCTAGAGAACCGGGACATAGGGACACTGAAGCTTTCTTT.

This clonotype appeared a few times. The V gene is TRBV5-1, the J gene TRBJ2-2, with TRBD2 identical over 8 bases. Germline-derived CDR1 and CDR2 are SGHRS and YFSETQ. The CDR3 spans 16 residues. With 4 bases clipped from V and 4 bases from J, the junction kept 9 bases outside the gene matches. The CDR3, as DNA: TGCGCCAGCAGCATATTTAGCGGGATAAGCACCGGGGAGCTGTTTTTT. Translation gives CASSIFSGISTGELFF. The variable domain in full, completed from reference TRBV5-1 and TRBJ2-2, reads KAGVTQTPRYLIKTRGQQVTLSCSPISGHRSVSWYQQTPGQGLQFLFEYFSETQRNKGNFPGRFSGRQFSNSRSEMNVSTLELGDSALYLCASSIFSGISTGELFFGEGSRLTVL.

The chain joins TRBV3-1 to TRBJ2-1; a weak D match, TRBD1 (6 bases). V was cut by 0 bases and J by 6 bases, with 9 bases left in between. This CDR3 spans 14 amino acids. Germline CDR1 is LGHDT and CDR2 is YNNKEL (reference sequence). Written as DNA, the CDR3 is TGTGCCAGCAGCCAAGAAAGGACAGCCAATGAGCAGTTCTTC. It translates to CASSQERTANEQFF.

The chain combines TRBV24-1 with TRBJ2-7; no clear D gene. This CDR3 comprises 17 residues. Germline lookup yields CDR1 KGHDR and CDR2 SFDVKD. V was clipped by 5 bases and J by 2 bases, with 21 bases between them. The CDR3 DNA reads TGTGCCACCAGTGCCCCTTCCCCCGGGCGGAAAGCCTACGAGCAGTACTTC. Its protein product is CATSAPSPGRKAYEQYF.

This clonotype was found a few times. The CDR3: CASSSVREQYF. CDR3 bases: TGTGCCAGCAGTTCTGTGCGGGAGCAGTACTTC. The chain has TRBV6-6 and TRBJ2-7, with unresolved D. V dropped 4 bases and J dropped 7 bases, with 8 bases sitting between them. Germline V gene lookup returns CDR1 MNHNY and CDR2 SVGAGI (reference sequence). The CDR3 covers 11 residues.

This clonotype occurred a few times. The chain recombines TRBV4-3 with TRBJ2-3; the match to TRBD2 covers 8 bases. The J segment lost 1 base and the V segment lost 1 base, leaving 7 bases of the junction unmatched. This CDR3 contains 17 residues. Germline V gene lookup returns CDR1 LGHNA and CDR2 YSLEER. As DNA, the CDR3 is TGCGCCAGCAGCCAAGTATCTGTTAGCGGGGGCACAGATACGCAGTATTTT. The encoded protein is CASSQVSVSGGTDTQYF.

This clonotype was seen more than once but under ten times. The CDR3 nucleotides read TGTGCCAGCAGTGCCACAGGGCCCGGCAATCAGCCCCAGCATTTT. The encoded protein is CASSATGPGNQPQHF. J is TRBJ1-5 and V is TRBV6-1, with a possible D match to TRBD1 (6 bases). This CDR3 contains 15 residues. Germline values: CDR1 MNHNS, CDR2 SASEGT. Trimming stripped 4 bases from V and 2 bases from J, with 12 bases between.

This clonotype has only a few counts. The chain has TRBV2 and TRBJ2-1, with D possibly being TRBD2 (8 bases). The CDR3 sequence is 18 residues long. The ends were cut back, 6 bases at V and 7 bases at J, with 28 bases in the middle. Germline V gene sequence: CDR1 SNHLY, CDR2 FYNNEI. The CDR3 sequence: CASSPAGQGGLVANEQFF. CDR3 DNA sequence: TGTGCCAGCAGCCCGGCGGGGCAGGGGGGACTAGTCGCTAATGAGCAGTTCTTC.

This rearrangement joins TRBV10-3 to TRBJ2-1; no definite D call. The germline V and J ends were trimmed by 6 bases and 8 bases, with 8 bases remaining between them. Germline assignment: CDR1 ENHRY and CDR2 SYGVKD. The length of the CDR3 is 11 residues. As DNA, the CDR3 is TGTGCCATCAGGACCCGAGATGAGCAGTTCTTC. Translating it yields CAIRTRDEQFF.

This chain links TRBV2 with TRBJ1-1; no reliable D call. V gave up 6 bases and J gave up 0 bases, with 8 bases separating them. The germline gives CDR1 SNHLY, CDR2 FYNNEI. The CDR3 length is 13 residues. In DNA, the CDR3 is TGTGCCAGCAGCGTGACCATGAACACTGAAGCTTTCTTT. Protein sequence: CASSVTMNTEAFF.